This T cell receptor beta chain came from a study of read filtering for tumor transcriptome and immune sequencing. Study at large: R-ISS stage counts were roughly eight for I, more than 15 for II, 6 or 7 for III. Per sample, TCR-region reads ranged about 3.5 to 11 million by IR-seq, about 75 to 1,300 by RNA-seq.

From about 0.4 ug of RNA, a library with molecular barcoded alpha/delta and beta/gamma adaptors was made. TCRdb re-called the reads with MiXCR, one entry per CDR3 protein. The sample has tens of thousands of distinct CDR3 sequences, around 21% seen once; the top ten hold 30% to 45%. Trimming stripped 1 base from V and 9 bases from J, with 16 bases between. CDR3 length equals 15 residues. The germline V gene has CDR1 MNHNS and CDR2 SASEGT. This clonotype was seen repeatedly, ten times or more. The sequence derives from a donor aged 40 or over with multiple myeloma. This rearrangement joins TRBV6-1 to TRBJ2-1; D is possibly TRBD1 (5 bases). Material for sequencing was a population of CD138-negative cells sorted from bone marrow. This CDR3 reads CASSEDSQGVTEQFF. DNA of the CDR3: TGTGCCAGCAGTGAAGATAGTCAAGGGGTAACTGAGCAGTTCTTC.